This TCR beta chain was identified in a study of blood T cell repertoires in COVID-19. Background on the study: The analysed material was cDNA or gDNA that came from T cells, B-cell-depleted T cells, or PBMCs.

V shed 2 bases, J shed 4 bases, and the junction held 3 bases outside the gene matches. Germline CDR1 WNHNN, CDR2 SYGVQD (reference sequence). This CDR3 is built from 15 residues. Enrolled during active infection, Seattle patients were then followed longitudinally. Per the study methods: The assay estimated nucleated cells by amplifying reference gene primers. Profiled with immunoSEQ multiplex PCR; TCRdb holds only in-frame clones, not every one. The V and J calls and the clone size are those of that table, but D and trimming were determined from the DNA. The sample records 310,000 or so clones, roughly nine tenths being singletons.

The source is a woman aged 25 to 39 with COVID-19, enrolled during active disease. The chain couples TRBV10-1 to TRBJ2-2, with 8 positions matching TRBD1. Source material: peripheral blood. The DNA of the CDR3 is TGCGCCAGCAGTGAGGGGACAGGCGGCACCGGGGAGCTGTTTTTT. The encoded protein is CASSEGTGGTGELFF.